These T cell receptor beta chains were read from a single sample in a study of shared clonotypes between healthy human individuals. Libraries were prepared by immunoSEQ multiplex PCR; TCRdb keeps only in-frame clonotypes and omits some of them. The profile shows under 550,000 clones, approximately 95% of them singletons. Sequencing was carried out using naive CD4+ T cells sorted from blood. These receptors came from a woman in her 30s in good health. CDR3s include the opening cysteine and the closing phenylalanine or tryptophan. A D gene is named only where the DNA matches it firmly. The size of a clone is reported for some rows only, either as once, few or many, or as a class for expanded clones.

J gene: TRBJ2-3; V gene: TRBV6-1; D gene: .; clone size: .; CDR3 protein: CASSEALAGGTDTQYF; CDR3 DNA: TGTGCCAGCAGTGAAGCGCTGGCAGGAGGCACAGATACGCAGTATTTT
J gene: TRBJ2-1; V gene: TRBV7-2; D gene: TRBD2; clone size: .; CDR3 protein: CASSIGTSGIFNEQFF; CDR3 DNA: TGTGCCAGCAGCATCGGGACTAGCGGGATTTTTAATGAGCAGTTCTTC
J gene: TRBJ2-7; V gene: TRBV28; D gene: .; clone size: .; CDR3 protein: CATRVGGAAYEQYF; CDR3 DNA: TGTGCCACCAGAGTGGGCGGTGCAGCCTACGAGCAGTACTTC
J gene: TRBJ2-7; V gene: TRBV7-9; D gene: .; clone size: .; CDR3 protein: CASSSGTSYEQYF; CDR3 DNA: TGTGCCAGCAGCTCGGGGACCTCCTACGAGCAGTACTTC
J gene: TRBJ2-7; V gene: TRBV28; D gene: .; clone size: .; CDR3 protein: CASSLHYEQYF; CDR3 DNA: TGTGCCAGCAGCCTGCACTACGAGCAGTACTTC
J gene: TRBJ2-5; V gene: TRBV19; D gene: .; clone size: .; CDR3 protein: CASRSHRAGETQYF; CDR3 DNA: TGTGCCAGTAGGAGCCACAGGGCCGGGGAGACCCAGTACTTC
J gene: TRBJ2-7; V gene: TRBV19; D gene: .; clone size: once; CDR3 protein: CASKETGLSYEQYF; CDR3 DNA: TGTGCCAGTAAGGAGACAGGACTCTCCTACGAGCAGTACTTC
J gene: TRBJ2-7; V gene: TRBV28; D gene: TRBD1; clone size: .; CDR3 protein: CASSGQGFPYEQYF; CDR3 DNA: TGTGCCAGCAGCGGACAGGGGTTCCCCTACGAGCAGTACTTC
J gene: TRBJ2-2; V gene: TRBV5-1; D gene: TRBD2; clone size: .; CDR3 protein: CASSLAPSGNTGELFF; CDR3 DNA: TGCGCCAGCAGCTTGGCTCCTAGCGGGAACACCGGGGAGCTGTTTTTT
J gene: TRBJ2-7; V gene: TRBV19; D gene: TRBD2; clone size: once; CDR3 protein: CASSMAGGFSSYEQYF; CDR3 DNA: TGTGCCAGTAGTATGGCGGGAGGGTTCAGCTCCTACGAGCAGTACTTC
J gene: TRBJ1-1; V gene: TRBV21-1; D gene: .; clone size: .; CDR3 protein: CASSVFDRGGKWNTEAFF; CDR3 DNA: TGTGCCAGCAGCGTTTTCGACAGGGGTGGTAAGTGGAACACTGAAGCTTTCTTT
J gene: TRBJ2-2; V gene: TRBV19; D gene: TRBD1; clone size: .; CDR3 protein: CASSRQGETGELFF; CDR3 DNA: TGTGCCAGTAGCAGACAGGGGGAAACCGGGGAGCTGTTTTTT
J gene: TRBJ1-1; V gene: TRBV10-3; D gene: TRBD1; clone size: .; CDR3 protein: CAISEDRVIPAFF; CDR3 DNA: TGTGCCATCAGTGAGGACAGGGTGATCCCAGCTTTCTTT
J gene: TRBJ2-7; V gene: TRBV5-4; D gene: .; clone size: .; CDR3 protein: CASSLWAGAYEQYF; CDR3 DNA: TGTGCCAGCAGCTTGTGGGCAGGGGCCTACGAGCAGTACTTC
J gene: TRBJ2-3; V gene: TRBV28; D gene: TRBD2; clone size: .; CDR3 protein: CASRAGEIGVDTQYF; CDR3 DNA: TGTGCCAGCAGAGCGGGAGAAATCGGGGTGGATACGCAGTATTTT
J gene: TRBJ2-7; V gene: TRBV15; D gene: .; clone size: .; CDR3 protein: CATSRAPDISSEQYF; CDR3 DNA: TGTGCCACCAGCAGAGCCCCAGACATTTCCTCCGAGCAGTACTTC
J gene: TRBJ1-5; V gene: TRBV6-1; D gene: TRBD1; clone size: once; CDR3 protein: CATEGQGLGNQPQHF; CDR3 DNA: TGTGCCACCGAGGGACAGGGGCTGGGCAATCAGCCCCAGCATTTT
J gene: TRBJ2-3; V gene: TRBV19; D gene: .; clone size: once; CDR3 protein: CASSGLDTTTDTQYF; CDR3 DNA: TGTGCCAGTAGTGGATTGGACACAACCACAGATACGCAGTATTTT
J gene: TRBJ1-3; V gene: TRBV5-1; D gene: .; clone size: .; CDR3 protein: CASSEGGGSGNTIYF; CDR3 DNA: TGCGCCAGCTCAGAAGGAGGGGGCTCTGGAAACACCATATATTTT
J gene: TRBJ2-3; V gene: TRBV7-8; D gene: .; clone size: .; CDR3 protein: CASSSGLAQYF; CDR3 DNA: TGTGCCAGCAGCTCGGGGCTGGCGCAGTATTTT
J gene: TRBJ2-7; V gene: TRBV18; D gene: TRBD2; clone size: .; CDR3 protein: CASSRTSGSYEQYF; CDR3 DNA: TGTGCCAGCTCACGGACTAGTGGGTCCTACGAGCAGTACTTC
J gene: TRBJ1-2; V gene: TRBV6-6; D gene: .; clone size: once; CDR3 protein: CASSYSGSNSGYTF; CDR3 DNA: TGTGCCAGCAGTTACTCCGGATCTAATTCTGGCTACACCTTC
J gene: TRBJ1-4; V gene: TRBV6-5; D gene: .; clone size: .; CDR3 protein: CASSSGTNEKLFF; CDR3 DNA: TGTGCCAGCAGTTCCGGGACTAATGAAAAACTGTTTTTT
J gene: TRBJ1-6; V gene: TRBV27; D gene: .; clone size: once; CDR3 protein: CASSLSAGVLNSPLHF; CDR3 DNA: TGTGCCAGCAGTTTATCTGCAGGGGTTTTAAATTCACCCCTCCACTTT
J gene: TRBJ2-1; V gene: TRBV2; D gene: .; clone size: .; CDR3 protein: CASSEGTSAYNEQFF; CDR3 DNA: TGTGCCAGCAGCGAGGGGACTTCTGCCTACAATGAGCAGTTCTTC
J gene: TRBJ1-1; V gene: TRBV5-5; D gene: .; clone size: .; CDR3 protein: CASSWMGEEAFF; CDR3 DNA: TGTGCCAGCAGCTGGATGGGGGAAGAAGCTTTCTTT
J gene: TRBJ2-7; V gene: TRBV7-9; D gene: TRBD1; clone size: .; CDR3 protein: CASSSSGTGEYEQYF; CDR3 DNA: TGTGCCAGCAGCTCCAGCGGGACAGGGGAATACGAGCAGTACTTC
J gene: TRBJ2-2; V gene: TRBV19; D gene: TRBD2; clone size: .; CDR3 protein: CATSYPAGLAGVNTGELFF; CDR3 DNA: TGTGCCACCTCTTACCCCGCGGGACTAGCGGGAGTTAACACCGGGGAGCTGTTTTTT
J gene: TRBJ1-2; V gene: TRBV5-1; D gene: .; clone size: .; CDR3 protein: CASSLVGDSTYGYTF; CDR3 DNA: TGCGCCAGCAGCTTGGTGGGGGATAGTACCTATGGCTACACCTTC
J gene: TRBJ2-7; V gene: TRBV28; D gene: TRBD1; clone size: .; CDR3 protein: CASKLQGDYYEQYF; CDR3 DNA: TGTGCCAGCAAACTACAGGGGGATTACTACGAGCAGTACTTC
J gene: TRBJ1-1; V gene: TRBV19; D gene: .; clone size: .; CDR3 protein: CASSRGRGENTEAFF; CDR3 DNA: TGTGCCAGTAGCAGGGGCCGGGGGGAGAACACTGAAGCTTTCTTT
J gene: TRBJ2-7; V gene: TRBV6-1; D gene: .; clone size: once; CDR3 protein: CASSGNVVKQSSYEQYF; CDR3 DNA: TGTGCCAGCAGTGGGAACGTAGTGAAACAGAGCTCCTACGAGCAGTACTTC
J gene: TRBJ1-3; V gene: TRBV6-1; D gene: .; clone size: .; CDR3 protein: CASSVSQGYTIYF; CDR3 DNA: TGTGCCAGCAGTGTATCACAGGGCTACACCATATATTTT
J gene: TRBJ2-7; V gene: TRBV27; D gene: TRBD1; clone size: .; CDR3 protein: CASSFEQGSRIF; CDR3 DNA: TGTGCCAGCAGTTTTGAACAGGGGTCAAGAATCTTC
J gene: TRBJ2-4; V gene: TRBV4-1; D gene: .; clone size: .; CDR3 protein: CASSQLTAKKAKNIQYF; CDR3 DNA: TGCGCCAGCAGCCAGTTAACAGCGAAAAAAGCCAAAAACATTCAGTACTTC
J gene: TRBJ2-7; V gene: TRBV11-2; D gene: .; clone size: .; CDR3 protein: CASSNSYEQYF; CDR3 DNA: TGTGCCAGCAGCAATTCCTACGAGCAGTACTTC
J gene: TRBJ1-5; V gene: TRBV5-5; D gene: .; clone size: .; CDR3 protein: CASSLSPRRSDPQHF; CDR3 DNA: TGTGCCAGCAGCCTCTCCCCCAGGAGGTCGGATCCCCAGCATTTT
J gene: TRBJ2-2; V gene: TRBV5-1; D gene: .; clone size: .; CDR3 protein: CASSLDIKQGELFF; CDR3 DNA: TGCGCCAGCAGCTTGGACATTAAGCAAGGGGAGCTGTTTTTT
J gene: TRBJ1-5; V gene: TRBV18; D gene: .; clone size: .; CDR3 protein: CASSLQQGSAQHF; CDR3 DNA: TGTGCCAGCTCATTACAACAGGGTTCGGCCCAGCATTTT
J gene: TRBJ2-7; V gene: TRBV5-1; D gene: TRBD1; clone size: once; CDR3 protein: CASSFTGDGEQYF; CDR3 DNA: TGCGCCAGCAGCTTCACAGGGGATGGCGAGCAGTACTTC
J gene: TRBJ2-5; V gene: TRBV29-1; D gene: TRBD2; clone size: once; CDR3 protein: CSVLRTSVIQETQYF; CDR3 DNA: TGCAGCGTTCTAAGGACTAGCGTCATCCAAGAGACCCAGTACTTC
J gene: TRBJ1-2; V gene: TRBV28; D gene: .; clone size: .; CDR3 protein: CASSPPSTWTENYGYTF; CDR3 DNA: TGTGCCAGCAGTCCCCCCTCTACCTGGACAGAGAACTATGGCTACACCTTC
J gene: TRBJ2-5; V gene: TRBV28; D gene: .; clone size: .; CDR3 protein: CASSLIGWETQYF; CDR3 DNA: TGTGCCAGCAGTTTAATCGGCTGGGAGACCCAGTACTTC
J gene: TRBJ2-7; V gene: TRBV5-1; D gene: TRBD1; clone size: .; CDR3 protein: CASSMTGGAGQEQYF; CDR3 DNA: TGCGCCAGCAGCATGACAGGGGGCGCGGGCCAAGAGCAGTACTTC
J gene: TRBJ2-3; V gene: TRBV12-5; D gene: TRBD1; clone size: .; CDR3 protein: CASRQGSTDTQYF; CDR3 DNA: TGTGCTAGCAGACAGGGAAGCACAGATACGCAGTATTTT
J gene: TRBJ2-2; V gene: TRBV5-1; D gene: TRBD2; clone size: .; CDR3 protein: CASSNSGRVSGELFF; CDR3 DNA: TGCGCCAGCAGCAACAGCGGGAGGGTTTCCGGGGAGCTGTTTTTT
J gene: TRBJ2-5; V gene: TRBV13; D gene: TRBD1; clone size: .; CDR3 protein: CASSVDRAPPFVQETQYF; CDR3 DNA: TGTGCCAGCAGCGTGGACAGGGCCCCTCCTTTCGTCCAAGAGACCCAGTACTTC
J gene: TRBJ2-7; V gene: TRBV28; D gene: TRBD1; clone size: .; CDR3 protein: CASSLGQGYEQYF; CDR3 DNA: TGTGCCAGCAGTTTAGGACAGGGATACGAGCAGTACTTC